This TCR beta chain was found in a study of a mutant IDH1 vaccine in newly diagnosed glioma. Study-wide context: Eight vaccinations went to patients in weeks 1, 3, 5, 7, 11, 15, 19, 23. First vaccine doses came 4-6 weeks after radiotherapy alone, or with temozolomide cycles. The sex distribution of treated patients was about 62% male and around 38% female, with a mean age of around 40 years. Prior therapy was radiotherapy, temozolomide, or both; most received both.

Turning to this clone: Antigen specificity is unknown.

There are 17 residues in the CDR3. The trim removed 5 bases at V and 2 bases at J, leaving 13 bases unmatched. Per germline, CDR1 SGHTA and CDR2 FQGNSA. Stated time point: week 5, during vaccination. Vaccination used 300 ug of mutant IDH1 20-mer peptide per dose, with topical imiquimod. Some clones are missing from TCRdb's copy, which holds only in-frame ones; the method was immunoSEQ multiplex PCR. There are approximately 60,000 clones in the sample; approximately 82% occur only once, and 3% to 3.5% lies in the top ten. The chain couples TRBV7-2 to TRBJ2-5; 8 bases map to TRBD2. The sequenced sample was PBMCs, obtained from a glioma patient whose treatment included an IDH1 peptide vaccine. The sequence was obtained from a woman under 30 with glioma. Some clones in this sample may be carry-over from other donors' samples. In DNA, the CDR3 is TGTGCCAGCAGCAGACCTAATAGCGGGGAAAGTCAAGAGACCCAGTACTTC. Protein sequence: CASSRPNSGESQETQYF.